This TCR beta chain was found in a study of blood T cells in healthy people across ages. A note on this clonotype: Its antigen is currently unknown.

With a J-beta primer mix and a sample-barcoded 5' primer, a second PCR ran about 7 to 11 cycles. Via MiXCR, TCRdb re-called the 5' RACE reads, giving one row per CDR3 protein. The table lists roughly 2 million distinct CDR3 sequences, roughly 50% of them singletons, with more than 2% in the top ten. Study outcomes and limitations: More naive CD4+ cells and higher diversity marked long-lived donors relative to aged donors.

The V gene's germline CDR1 is DFQATT and CDR2 SNEGSKA (reference sequence). V was clipped by 6 bases and J by 1 base, with 19 bases between them. The CDR3 has 15 amino acids. Sequencing used blood. This TCR came from a woman in her forties in good health. The chain joins TRBV20-1 to TRBJ2-7; possible D gene TRBD2, 7 bases. For the CDR3, the DNA is TGCAGTGCAGAGGCCCCACGGGGGGCTTCCTACGAGCAGTACTTC. Its translation: CSAEAPRGASYEQYF.